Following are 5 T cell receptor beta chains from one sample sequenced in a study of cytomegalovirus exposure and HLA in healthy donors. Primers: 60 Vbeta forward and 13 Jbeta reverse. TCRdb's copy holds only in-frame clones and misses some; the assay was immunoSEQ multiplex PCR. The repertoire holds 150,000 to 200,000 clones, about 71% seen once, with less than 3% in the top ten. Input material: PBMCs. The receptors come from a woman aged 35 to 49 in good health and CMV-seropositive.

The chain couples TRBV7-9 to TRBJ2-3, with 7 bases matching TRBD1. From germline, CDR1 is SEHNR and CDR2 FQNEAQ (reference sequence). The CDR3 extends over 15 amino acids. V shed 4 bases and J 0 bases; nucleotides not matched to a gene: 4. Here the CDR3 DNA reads TGTGCCAGCAGCTACACAGGGGTCAGCACAGATACGCAGTATTTT. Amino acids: CASSYTGVSTDTQYF.

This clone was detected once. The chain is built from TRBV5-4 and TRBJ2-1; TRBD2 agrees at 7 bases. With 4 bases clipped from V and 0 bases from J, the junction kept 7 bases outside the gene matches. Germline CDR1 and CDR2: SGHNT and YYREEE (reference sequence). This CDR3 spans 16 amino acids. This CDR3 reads CASSPGRGDSYNEQFF. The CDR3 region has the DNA TGTGCCAGCAGCCCCGGTCGGGGGGACTCCTACAATGAGCAGTTCTTC.

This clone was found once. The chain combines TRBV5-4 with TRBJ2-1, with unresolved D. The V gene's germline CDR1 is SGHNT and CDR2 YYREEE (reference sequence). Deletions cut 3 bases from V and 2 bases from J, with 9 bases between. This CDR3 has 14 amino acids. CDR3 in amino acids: CASSSGQAYNEQFF. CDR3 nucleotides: TGTGCCAGCAGCTCTGGCCAGGCCTACAATGAGCAGTTCTTC.

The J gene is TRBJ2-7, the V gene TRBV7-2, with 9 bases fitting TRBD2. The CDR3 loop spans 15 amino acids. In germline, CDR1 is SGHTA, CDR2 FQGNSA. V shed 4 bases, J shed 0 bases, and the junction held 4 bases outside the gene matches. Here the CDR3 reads CASSSGLASSYEQYF. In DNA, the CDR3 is TGTGCCAGCAGCTCAGGACTAGCGTCCTCCTACGAGCAGTACTTC.

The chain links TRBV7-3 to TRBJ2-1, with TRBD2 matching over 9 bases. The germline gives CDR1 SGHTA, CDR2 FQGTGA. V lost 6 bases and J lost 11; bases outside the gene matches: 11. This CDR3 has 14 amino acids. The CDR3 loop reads CASSRAGGGVKQFF. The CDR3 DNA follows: TGTGCCAGCAGTCGAGCGGGAGGCGGGGTGAAGCAGTTCTTC.